The sequence of this T cell receptor (beta chain) was determined in a study of beta chain features in type 1 diabetes. Study conclusions and caveats: Individuals with type 1 diabetes displayed fewer insertions and more deletions at VDJ junctions.

In total, each donor contributed a single heparinised blood draw that averaged around 0.12 L. It was via CD45RO/CCR7/CD25/CD127/CD95/CD27 that CD4+ naive, central memory, regulatory and stem cell-like memory cells were sorted. The V gene's germline CDR1 is LGHNA and CDR2 YNFKEQ. Trimming took 3 bases from V and 2 from J; bases not matched to a gene: 1. The CDR3 runs 14 residues. Expressed TCRB transcripts got sequenced, as all isolated RNA was reverse transcribed. Regulatory, naive and central memory T cell samples averaged around 3.6 million reads. Produced via immunoSEQ multiplex PCR; TCRdb's table is partial and in-frame only. This table holds over 150,000 clones, around 8% found once. Comment on this clone: Its antigen is currently unknown.

The chain uses TRBV4-2 and TRBJ1-5; 7 bases map to TRBD1. The receptor comes from a man between 18 and 29 years old in good health. Sequenced sample: central memory CD4+ T cells from blood. CDR3 coding DNA: TGTGCCAGCAGCCACGGGACAGGCAATCAGCCCCAGCATTTT. Amino acids: CASSHGTGNQPQHF.